The source of this TCR beta chain is a study of T cells in Graves' hyperthyroidism and ophthalmopathy. Study-level information: Peripheral blood was acquired at first diagnosis, ahead of any therapy whatsoever.

On this clonotype itself: Antigen specificity is unknown.

Broader study findings: Most expanded thyroid clonotypes above 0.001 also appeared in blood.

RNA transcripts provided the source from which TCR beta CDR3 regions were amplified. HTBI primers were employed in a first-round RT-PCR of the TCR CDR3. Using its own MiXCR run on the multiplex PCR reads, TCRdb lists one record per CDR3 protein. This sample carries about 560,000 distinct CDR3 sequences, roughly 17% of them seen once, and the ten largest clones take 15% to 20%. V lost 8 bases and J lost 2; bases outside the gene matches: 6. The germline CDR1 and CDR2 sequences are SQVTM and ANQGSEA. CDR3 size: 13 residues. The sequenced material came from blood. This chain joins TRBV29-1 and TRBJ2-1, with 7 bases identical to TRBD2. The TCR was taken from a woman aged 18-29 years with Graves' hyperthyroidism. Written as DNA, the CDR3 is TGCAGCTCGAAGCGGGATCCCTACAATGAGCAGTTCTTC. Its translation: CSSKRDPYNEQFF.